This T cell receptor (beta chain) is from a study of cytomegalovirus exposure and HLA in healthy donors. About the research overall: Among about 179 million T cells, an earlier analysis found roughly 120 million unique TCR beta sequences.

This CDR3 is 11 amino acids long. V was cut by 3 bases and J by 14 bases, with 11 bases left in between. Germline CDR1 reads DFQATT; CDR2 reads SNEGSKA (reference sequence). PCR primers comprised 60 Vbeta and 13 Jbeta primers. Per the original methods: Later, an analysis found about 80 million unique TCR beta chains, and approximately 10 million of these were shared. Method: immunoSEQ multiplex PCR; TCRdb's copy keeps in-frame clones and lacks some. That table supplies the V and J calls and clone size; D and trimming were determined from the DNA. This table holds some 140,000 clones. V gene TRBV20-1 combines with J gene TRBJ1-6; D gene uncertain. Sequencing input: PBMCs. This clonotype was sampled from a woman aged 35 to 49 in good health and CMV-seronegative. The CDR3 DNA follows: TGCAGTGCTAGTAGGCCCGGGACCCTCCACTTT. It specifies CSASRPGTLHF.